This TCR beta chain appears in the sequencing data of a study of coeliac disease. Study conclusions and caveats: Few TRB amino acid sequences were shared between samples; most were unique. Active celiac intraepithelial and lamina propria samples had lower TRB and TRG clonality than control samples. The authors considered this approach unsuitable for unbiased detection of gliadin-specific T cells.

The CDR3 totals 16 residues. Trimming shortened V by 5 bases and J by 3 bases, and 18 bases separated the two germline ends. The germline gives CDR1 SGHTA, CDR2 FQGNSA. On this clone itself: Its target is not known.

Libraries were prepared by immunoSEQ multiplex PCR; TCRdb keeps only in-frame clonotypes and omits some of them. Of around 6,700 clones in the sample, approximately 66% were seen once. Cells were frozen in aliquots of roughly 500,000, and one aliquot per fraction was sequenced. Sequenced input: lamina propria lymphocytes from the gut. The clonotype originates from a man over 45 with active celiac disease. This chain links TRBV7-2 with TRBJ2-3; D unresolved. CDR3 coding DNA: TGTGCCAGCAGCCCTCAAAGTAACCGGCGGACAGATACGCAGTATTTT. This translates into CASSPQSNRRTDTQYF.